The 20 T cell receptor beta chains presented below share a single source sample, sequenced in a study of T cell clones after liver transplantation. TCRdb keeps only in-frame clones here, not all; method: immunoSEQ multiplex PCR. The sample contains more than 95,000 clones, approximately 78% of which appear only once. The sample here was CD4+ T cells from blood, taken before liver transplant. The source of these receptors is a human donor who received a liver transplant.

Notes on this clone: The junction departs from germline at one end; a sequencing error may be responsible. The CDR3 DNA follows: TGTGCCAGCAGCTTAGTTTCGGACGGAACTATCTTC. Its translation: CASSLVSDGTIF. The rearrangement uses TRBV11-2 and TRBJ2-7; no reliable D call. Germline V lookup: CDR1 SGHAT, CDR2 FQNNGV. This CDR3 region has 12 residues. The whole variable domain, remainder taken from reference TRBV11-2 and TRBJ2-7, is EAGVAQSPRYKIIEKRQSVAFWCNPISGHATLYWYQQILGQGPKLLIQFQNNGVVDDSQLPKDRFSAERLKGVDSTLKIQPAKLEDSAVYLCASSLVSDGTIFGPGTRLTVT.

The chain carries TRBV5-1 and TRBJ1-1, with a tentative D call TRBD1 (5 bases). The CDR3 runs to 14 residues. CDR1 is SGHRS and CDR2 is YFSETQ in the germline V gene. V was cut by 6 bases and J by 0 bases, with 12 bases left in between. CDR3 region: CASKRGQLNTEAFF. CDR3 DNA: TGCGCCAGCAAGAGAGGACAACTGAACACTGAAGCTTTCTTT.

This chain links TRBV7-9 with TRBJ2-3; 10 bases map to TRBD2. Germline CDR1 SEHNR, CDR2 FQNEAQ (reference sequence). The CDR3 spans 16 residues. V shed 2 bases, J shed 0 bases, and the junction held 2 bases outside the gene matches. In nucleotides, the CDR3 is TGTGCCAGCAGCTTATCTAGCGGGGGAAGCACAGATACGCAGTATTTT. It translates to CASSLSSGGSTDTQYF.

The V gene is TRBV19, the J gene TRBJ1-3; possible D gene TRBD1, 5 bases. Germline V gene sequence: CDR1 LNHDA, CDR2 SQIVND (reference sequence). The CDR3 runs to 16 residues. The V and J ends lost 5 bases and 0 bases respectively, with 14 bases between them. CDR3 nucleotide sequence: TGTGCCAGTAGTCCCCCGGGACCGATCTCTGGAAACACCATATATTTT. Its translation: CASSPPGPISGNTIYF.

The rearrangement links TRBV7-3 to TRBJ1-2, with TRBD1 matching over 9 bases. Germline CDR1 reads SGHTA; CDR2 reads FQGTGA. The CDR3 is 14 residues long. J was trimmed by 8 bases and V by 4 bases; bases with no gene match: 8. The CDR3 loop reads CASSSGQGREGYTF. The DNA of the CDR3 is TGTGCCAGCAGCTCCGGACAGGGGAGGGAGGGCTACACCTTC.

The V call is TRBV18, the J call TRBJ1-1; tentative D call: TRBD1 (5 bases). Germline V CDR1 and CDR2: KGHSH, LQKENI. With 3 bases removed from V and 3 bases from J, the gap between germline ends came to 11 bases. The CDR3 covers 14 residues. The CDR3 sequence: CASSPAGQHTEAFF. The CDR3 nucleotides are TGTGCCAGCTCACCGGCAGGGCAGCACACTGAAGCTTTCTTT.

V gene TRBV6-5 combines with J gene TRBJ1-5, with a weak D call TRBD1 (5 bases). CDR1 MNHEY and CDR2 SVGAGI come from the germline V gene. CDR3 length: 13 amino acids. V was pared by 5 bases and J by 7 bases, with 12 bases between. The CDR3 nucleotides are TGTGCCAGCAGTGTGGGGGATAGGCAGCCCCAGCATTTT. The encoded protein is CASSVGDRQPQHF.

The chain uses TRBV5-1 and TRBJ2-3; 9 bases align to TRBD1. The CDR3 has 16 amino acids. J gave up 3 bases and V 4 bases, and 9 bases lay outside the gene matches. CDR1 and CDR2 from the germline V gene are SGHRS and YFSETQ. The CDR3 DNA reads TGCGCCAGCAGCACCGGGACAGGGAAGGGGACAGATACGCAGTATTTT. As protein: CASSTGTGKGTDTQYF.

This clone was seen once. This sequence joins TRBV7-9 and TRBJ2-5, with TRBD2 identical over 9 bases. Germline V gene lookup returns CDR1 SEHNR and CDR2 FQNEAQ (reference sequence). The junction had 3 bases not matched to a gene; V was cut back by 4 bases and J by 3 bases. The CDR3 has 14 residues. The CDR3 here is CASSSLAGEETQYF. CDR3 DNA: TGTGCCAGCAGCTCTTTAGCGGGGGAAGAGACCCAGTACTTC.

V gene TRBV7-3 combines with J gene TRBJ2-2; TRBD2 is a possible D gene (5 bases). Per the germline V gene, CDR1 is SGHTA and CDR2 is FQGTGA. V shed 5 bases and J shed 1 base, with 14 bases lying between them. The CDR3 runs to 16 residues. CDR3 coding DNA: TGTGCCAGCAGCCCCCGCGACGGGGTGAACACCGGGGAGCTGTTTTTT. Its translation is CASSPRDGVNTGELFF.

The V call is TRBV6-1, the J call TRBJ2-2; D unclear. The CDR3 extends over 15 amino acids. The germline V gene has CDR1 MNHNS and CDR2 SASEGT. V lost 5 bases to trimming and J lost 0 bases, with 10 bases between them. The CDR3 protein is CASSPQAANTGELFF. For the CDR3, the DNA is TGTGCCAGCAGTCCGCAAGCCGCGAACACCGGGGAGCTGTTTTTT.

This clone has a handful of counts. The V gene is TRBV20-1, the J gene TRBJ2-7; D is perhaps TRBD1 (5 bases). The germline V gene has CDR1 DFQATT and CDR2 SNEGSKA (reference sequence). V shed 2 bases and J shed 7 bases, with 9 bases lying between them. The CDR3 runs 11 residues. The CDR3 DNA reads as TGCAGTGCTAGATTAGGGGCGGAGCAGTACTTC. Translated, it gives CSARLGAEQYF.

This sequence joins TRBV5-8 and TRBJ2-3; TRBD1 agrees at 8 bases. After removal of 4 bases from V and 5 bases from J, the junction contained 9 bases not matched to a gene. Germline V gene data show CDR1 as SGHTS and CDR2 as YDEGEE. CDR3 length equals 15 residues. CDR3 region: CASSLNRGLVDTQYF. In DNA form, the CDR3 reads TGTGCCAGCAGCCTGAACAGGGGGTTGGTAGATACGCAGTATTTT.

This chain uses TRBV27 with TRBJ1-1; D is undetermined. The CDR3 has 12 amino acids. Germline values: CDR1 MNHEY, CDR2 SMNVEV (reference sequence). V was clipped by 6 bases and J by 4 bases, with 9 bases between them. CDR3 loop: CASSALRTEAFF. Written as DNA, the CDR3 is TGTGCCAGCAGCGCCCTTCGCACTGAAGCTTTCTTT.

The gene calls are TRBV28 and TRBJ1-4; D possibly corresponds to TRBD1 (6 bases). In germline, CDR1 is MDHEN, CDR2 SYDVKM. V lost 11 bases and J 3 bases, leaving 13 bases between the germline ends. The CDR3 sequence is 13 residues long. The CDR3 reads CACTRGSNEKLFF. CDR3 nucleotides: TGTGCCTGCACCAGGGGATCTAATGAAAAACTGTTTTTT.

Comment on this clone: The sample carries other DNA sequences with the same CDR3. The rearrangement joins TRBV5-6 to TRBJ2-2; 9 positions agree with TRBD1. CDR3 length equals 15 residues. Losses at the gene ends were 0 bases for V and 3 bases for J; bases not matched to a gene: 0. The germline V gene has CDR1 SGHDT and CDR2 YYEEEE. CDR3 loop: CASSLGQGDTGELFF. CDR3 DNA: TGTGCCAGCAGCTTGGGACAGGGGGACACCGGGGAGCTGTTTTTT.

This clone was observed a single time. V gene TRBV4-1 combines with J gene TRBJ1-6, with TRBD1 matching 10 bases. There are 20 residues in the CDR3. Germline trimming cut 0 bases from V and 1 base from J; bases unmatched to any gene: 9. The germline V gene encodes CDR1 MGHRA and CDR2 YSYEKL. The CDR3 sequence is CASSQDWSGGQGSYNSPLHF. The DNA of the CDR3 is TGCGCCAGCAGCCAAGATTGGAGTGGGGGACAGGGGTCCTATAATTCACCCCTCCACTTT.

The V gene is TRBV15, the J gene TRBJ1-4, with D possibly being TRBD1 (5 bases). CDR1 is LNHNV, CDR2 YYDKDF, per germline (reference sequence). The CDR3 sequence is 15 residues long. V lost 1 base, J lost 5 bases, and 11 bases lay in between. The CDR3: CATSRAGGRNEKLFF. DNA for the CDR3: TGTGCCACCAGCAGAGCGGGGGGGAGAAATGAAAAACTGTTTTTT. Full variable domain (missing parts from reference TRBV15 and TRBJ1-4): DAMVIQNPRYQVTQFGKPVTLSCSQTLNHNVMYWYQQKSSQAPKLLFHYYDKDFNNEADTPDNFQSRRPNTSFCFLDIRSPGLGDTAMYLCATSRAGGRNEKLFFGSGTQLSVL.

V is TRBV6-5 and J is TRBJ1-5; D is ambiguous. V shed 4 bases and J shed 6 bases, with 13 bases lying between them. CDR3 size: 14 residues. Germline-derived CDR1 and CDR2 are MNHEY and SVGAGI. The CDR3 sequence is CASSFYSTGQPQHF. The CDR3 DNA is TGTGCCAGCAGTTTTTACTCCACGGGTCAGCCCCAGCATTTT.

This sequence joins TRBV7-8 and TRBJ1-2; D call uncertain. There are 13 residues in the CDR3. CDR1 SGHVS and CDR2 FQNEAQ come from the germline V gene. Trimming shortened V by 5 bases and J by 8 bases, and 15 bases separated the two germline ends. CDR3 nucleotides: TGTGCCAGCAGCCTGTCCCCCTTGGGAGGCTACACCTTC. Encoded protein: CASSLSPLGGYTF.